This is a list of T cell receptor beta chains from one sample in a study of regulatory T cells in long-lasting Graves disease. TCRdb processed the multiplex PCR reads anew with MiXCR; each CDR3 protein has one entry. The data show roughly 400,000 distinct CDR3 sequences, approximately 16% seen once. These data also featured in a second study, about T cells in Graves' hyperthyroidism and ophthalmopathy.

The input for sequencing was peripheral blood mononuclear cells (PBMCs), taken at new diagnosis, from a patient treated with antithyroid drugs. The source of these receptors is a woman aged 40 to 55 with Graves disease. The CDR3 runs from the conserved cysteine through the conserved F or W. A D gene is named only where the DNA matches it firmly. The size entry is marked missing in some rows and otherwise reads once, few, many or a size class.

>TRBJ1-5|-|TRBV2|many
CASSDENSANQPQHF
TGTGCCAGCAGTGATGAAAATAGTGCTAATCAGCCCCAGCATTTT
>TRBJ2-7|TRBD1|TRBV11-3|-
CASSSNGDERQGLYEQYF
TGTGCCAGCAGCTCTAACGGGGATGAAAGACAGGGGTTATACGAGCAGTACTTC
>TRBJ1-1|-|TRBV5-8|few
CASSLGHYTEAFF
TGTGCCAGCAGCTTGGGACATTACACTGAAGCTTTCTTT
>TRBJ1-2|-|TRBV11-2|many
CASSFGNGGVNYGYTF
TGTGCCAGCAGCTTTGGTAACGGGGGCGTGAACTATGGCTACACCTTC
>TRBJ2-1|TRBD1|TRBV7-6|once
CASSLAPGQLYNEQFF
TGTGCCAGCAGCTTAGCCCCGGGACAGTTATACAATGAGCAGTTCTTC
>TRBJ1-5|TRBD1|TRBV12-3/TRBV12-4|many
CASSPGQGFGSNQPQHF
TGTGCCAGCAGCCCGGGACAGGGCTTTGGGAGCAATCAGCCCCAGCATTTT
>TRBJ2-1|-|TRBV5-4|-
CASSLERAGGGEWGEQFF
TGTGCCAGCAGCTTGGAACGGGCAGGGGGGGGCGAATGGGGGGAGCAGTTCTTC
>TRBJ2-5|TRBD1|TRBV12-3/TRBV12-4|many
CASSVYDRGEETQYF
TGTGCCAGCAGCGTCTATGACAGGGGCGAGGAGACCCAGTACTTC
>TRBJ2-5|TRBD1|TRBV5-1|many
CASSSLGTEKETQYF
TGCGCCAGCAGCTCGCTCGGGACAGAGAAAGAGACCCAGTACTTC
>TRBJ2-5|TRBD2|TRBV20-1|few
CSARDRRGRGRGVGETQYF
TGCAGTGCTAGAGATCGACGGGGGAGGGGTAGGGGAGTCGGTGAGACCCAGTACTTC
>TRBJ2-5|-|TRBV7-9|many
CASSLQGSPQETQYF
TGTGCCAGCAGCTTACAAGGTAGCCCCCAGGAGACCCAGTACTTC
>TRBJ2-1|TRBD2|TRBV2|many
CASSEAWREVYNEQFF
TGTGCCAGCAGTGAAGCCTGGCGGGAGGTTTACAATGAGCAGTTCTTC
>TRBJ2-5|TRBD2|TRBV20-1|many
CSATTSGRYQETQYF
TGCAGTGCCACGACTAGCGGAAGGTACCAAGAGACCCAGTACTTC
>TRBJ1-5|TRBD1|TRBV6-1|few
CASSETGQEQPQHF
TGTGCCAGCAGTGAGACAGGGCAGGAGCAGCCCCAGCATTTT
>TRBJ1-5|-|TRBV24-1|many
CATSDARVSNQPQHF
TGTGCCACCAGTGATGCCAGGGTCAGCAATCAGCCCCAGCATTTT
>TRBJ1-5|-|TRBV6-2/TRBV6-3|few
CASSEANIIQPQHF
TGTGCCAGCAGTGAAGCCAATATTATCCAGCCCCAGCATTTT
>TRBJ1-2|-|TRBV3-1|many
CASSQDLMQGAGGYTF
TGTGCCAGCAGCCAAGATTTGATGCAGGGTGCAGGTGGCTACACCTTC
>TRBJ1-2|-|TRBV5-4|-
CASSSTPDKGEGYTF
TGTGCCAGCAGCTCCACCCCTGACAAGGGGGAGGGCTACACCTTC
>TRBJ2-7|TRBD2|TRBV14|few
CASSQGTRGYEQYF
TGTGCCAGCAGCCAGGGGACTAGGGGTTACGAGCAGTACTTC
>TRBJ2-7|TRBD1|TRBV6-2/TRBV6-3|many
CASNSGQPEQYF
TGTGCCAGCAACTCGGGACAGCCCGAGCAGTACTTC
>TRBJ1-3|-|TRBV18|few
CASSPTPYPYSGNTIYF
TGTGCCAGCTCCCCGACCCCATACCCCTACTCTGGAAACACCATATATTTT
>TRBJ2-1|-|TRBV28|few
CASNQGNEQFF
TGTGCCAGTAATCAGGGTAATGAGCAGTTCTTC
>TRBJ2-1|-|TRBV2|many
CASSATRYEQFF
TGTGCCAGCAGTGCCACTCGATATGAGCAGTTCTTC
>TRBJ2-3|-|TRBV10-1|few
CASSEGFTSTDTQYF
TGCGCCAGCAGTGAGGGCTTTACTAGCACAGATACGCAGTATTTT
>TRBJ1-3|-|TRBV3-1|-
CASGQTSGNTIYF
TGTGCCAGCGGCCAAACTTCTGGAAACACCATATATTTT
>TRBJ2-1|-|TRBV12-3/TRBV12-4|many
CASSPLTRATYNEQFF
TGTGCCAGCAGTCCTCTAACTAGAGCTACCTACAATGAGCAGTTCTTC
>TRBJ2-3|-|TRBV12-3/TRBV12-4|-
CASTSGTLTSDTQYF
TGTGCCAGCACATCCGGGACTCTGACTTCAGATACGCAGTATTTT
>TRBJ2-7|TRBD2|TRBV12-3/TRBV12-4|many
CASSLGLAGGSEQYF
TGTGCCAGCAGTTTAGGACTAGCGGGAGGTAGCGAGCAGTACTTC
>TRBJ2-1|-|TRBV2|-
CASREQREQFF
TGTGCCAGCAGGGAACAGAGGGAGCAGTTCTTC
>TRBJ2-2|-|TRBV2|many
CASRIEANTGELFF
TGTGCCAGCAGGATAGAGGCGAACACCGGGGAGCTGTTTTTT
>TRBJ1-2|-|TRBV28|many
CASSGGASQRAYGYTF
TGTGCCAGCAGTGGCGGCGCTTCCCAGAGAGCCTATGGCTACACCTTC
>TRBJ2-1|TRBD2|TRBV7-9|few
CASSSASGSSSYEQFF
TGTGCCAGCAGCAGCGCTAGCGGGAGTTCTTCCTATGAGCAGTTCTTC